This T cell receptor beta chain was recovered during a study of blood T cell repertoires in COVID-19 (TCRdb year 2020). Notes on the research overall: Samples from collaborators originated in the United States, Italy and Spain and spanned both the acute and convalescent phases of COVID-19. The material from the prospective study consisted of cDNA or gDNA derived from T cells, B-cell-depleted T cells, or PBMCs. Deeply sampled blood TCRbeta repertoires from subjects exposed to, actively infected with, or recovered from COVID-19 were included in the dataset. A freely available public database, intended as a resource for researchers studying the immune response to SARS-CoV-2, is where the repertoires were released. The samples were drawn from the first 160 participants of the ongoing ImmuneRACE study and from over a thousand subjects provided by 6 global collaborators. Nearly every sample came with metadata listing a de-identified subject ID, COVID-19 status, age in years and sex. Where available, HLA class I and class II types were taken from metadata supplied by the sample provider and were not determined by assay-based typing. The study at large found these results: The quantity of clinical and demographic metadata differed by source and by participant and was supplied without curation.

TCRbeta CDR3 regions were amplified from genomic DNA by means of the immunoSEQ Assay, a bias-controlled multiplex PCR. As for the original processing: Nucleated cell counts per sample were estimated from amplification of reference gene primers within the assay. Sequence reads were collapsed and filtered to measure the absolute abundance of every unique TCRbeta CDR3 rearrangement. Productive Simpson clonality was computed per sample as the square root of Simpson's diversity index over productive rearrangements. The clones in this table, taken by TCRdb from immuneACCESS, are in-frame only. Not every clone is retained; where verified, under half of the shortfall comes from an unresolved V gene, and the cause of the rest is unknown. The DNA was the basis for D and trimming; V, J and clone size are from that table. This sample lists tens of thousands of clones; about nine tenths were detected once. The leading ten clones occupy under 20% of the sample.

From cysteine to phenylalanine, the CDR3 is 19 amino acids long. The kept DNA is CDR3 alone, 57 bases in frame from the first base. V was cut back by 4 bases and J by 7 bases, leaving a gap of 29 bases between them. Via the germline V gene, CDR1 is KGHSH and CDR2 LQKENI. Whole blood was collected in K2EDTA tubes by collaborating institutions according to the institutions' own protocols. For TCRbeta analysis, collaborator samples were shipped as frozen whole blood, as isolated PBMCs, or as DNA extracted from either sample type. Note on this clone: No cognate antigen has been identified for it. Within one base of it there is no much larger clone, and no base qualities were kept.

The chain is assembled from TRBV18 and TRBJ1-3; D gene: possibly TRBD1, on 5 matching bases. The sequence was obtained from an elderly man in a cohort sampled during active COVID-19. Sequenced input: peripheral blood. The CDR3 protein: CASSRMQPDTAEGLNTIYF. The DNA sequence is TGTGCCAGCTCACGCATGCAACCGGACACGGCGGAGGGATTGAACACCATATATTTT.